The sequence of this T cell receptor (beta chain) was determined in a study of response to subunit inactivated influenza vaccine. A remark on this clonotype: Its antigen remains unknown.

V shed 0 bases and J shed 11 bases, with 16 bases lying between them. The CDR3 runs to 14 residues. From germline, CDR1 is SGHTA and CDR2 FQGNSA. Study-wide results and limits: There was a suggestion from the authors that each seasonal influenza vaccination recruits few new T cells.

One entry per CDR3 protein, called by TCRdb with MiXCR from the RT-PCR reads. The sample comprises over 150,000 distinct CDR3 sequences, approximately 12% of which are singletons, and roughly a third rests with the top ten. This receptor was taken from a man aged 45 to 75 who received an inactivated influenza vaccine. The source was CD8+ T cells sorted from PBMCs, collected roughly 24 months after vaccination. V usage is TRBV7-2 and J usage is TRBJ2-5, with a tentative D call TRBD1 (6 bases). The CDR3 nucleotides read TGTGCCAGCAGCTTAGCGGGGCCAGGGGCCCATCAGTACTTC. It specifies CASSLAGPGAHQYF.